The 21 T cell receptor beta chains reported below all come from one sample, sequenced in a study of long-term antiretroviral therapy in people with HIV. Survey level was the resolution at which the v3.0 immunoSEQ assay ran. Clones were read by immunoSEQ multiplex PCR, and TCRdb kept only the in-frame ones, dropping some. The sample consists of around 29,000 clones, roughly 96% of them appearing once. The sample in question was unsorted PBMCs, obtained around 6 years after starting antiretroviral therapy. The receptors here all came from a man aged 30 to 39 with HIV.

The chain combines TRBV7-9 with TRBJ1-1, with 9 bases that match TRBD1. V shed 2 bases, J shed 2 bases, and the junction held 3 bases outside the gene matches. The germline V gene encodes CDR1 SEHNR and CDR2 FQNEAQ (reference sequence). The CDR3 covers 15 residues. CDR3 sequence: CASSLTQGANTEAFF. CDR3 nucleotides: TGTGCCAGCAGCTTAACACAGGGGGCTAACACTGAAGCTTTCTTT.

The gene calls are TRBV2 and TRBJ2-3; D is uncertain. CDR1 and CDR2 from the germline V gene are SNHLY and FYNNEI. This CDR3 spans 14 amino acids. The V end lost 6 bases, the J end lost 0 bases, and 10 bases lay between the germline ends. The CDR3 DNA follows: TGTGCCAGCAGGGAAAGGACCAGCACAGATACGCAGTATTTT. Translated: CASRERTSTDTQYF.

V gene TRBV6-5 combines with J gene TRBJ1-5; D might be TRBD1 (5 bases). Looked up from germline, CDR1 is MNHEY and CDR2 is SVGAGI. The CDR3 consists of 14 residues. Trimming removed 0 bases from V and 5 bases from J, with 8 bases in between. The CDR3, as DNA: TGTGCCAGCAGTTACTCACGGGGGGATCAGCCCCAGCATTTT. Its protein product is CASSYSRGDQPQHF.

This rearrangement joins TRBV7-8 to TRBJ2-7; weak D call: TRBD1 (6 bases). V was shortened by 5 bases and J by 3 bases, with 17 bases between the two germline ends. CDR1 and CDR2 (germline): SGHVS, FQNEAQ. CDR3 length: 15 residues. The CDR3 sequence is CASSPEPGHFYEQYF. The CDR3 region has the DNA TGTGCCAGCAGCCCAGAACCGGGACACTTCTACGAGCAGTACTTC.

The chain is built from TRBV27 and TRBJ2-1; 12 bases are shared with TRBD2. Germline V gene data show CDR1 as MNHEY and CDR2 as SMNVEV (reference sequence). The ends lost 6 bases at V and 13 bases at J; junction bases unmatched: 7. This CDR3 is 13 amino acids long. CDR3 sequence (DNA): TGTGCCAGCAGGACTAGCGGGAGTTACACCCAGTTCTTC. Encoded protein: CASRTSGSYTQFF.

A single count supports this clone. The CDR3 DNA follows: TGTGCCAGTAGTATAAGCGGGGAGGCCTACAATGAGCAGTTCTTC. It yields the protein CASSISGEAYNEQFF. The chain is built from TRBV19 and TRBJ2-1, with 7 bases lining up with TRBD2. Trimming cost V 2 bases and J 2 bases; bases outside gene matches: 3. The germline V gene encodes CDR1 LNHDA and CDR2 SQIVND (reference sequence). This CDR3 region has 15 residues.

V gene TRBV4-3 combines with J gene TRBJ2-1; D possibly corresponds to TRBD2 (6 bases). The germline gives CDR1 LGHNA, CDR2 YSLEER. Deletions cut 3 bases from V and 9 bases from J, with 21 bases between. The CDR3 runs to 16 residues. Here the CDR3 reads CASSQGLRGTTPEQFF. CDR3 coding DNA: TGCGCCAGCAGCCAGGGACTCCGCGGGACCACGCCTGAGCAGTTCTTC.

The genes are TRBV5-6 and TRBJ1-2; D perhaps matches TRBD1 (5 bases). V was cut by 0 bases and J by 1 base, with 10 bases left in between. Germline-derived CDR1 and CDR2 are SGHDT and YYEEEE. The CDR3 contains 15 residues. The CDR3 DNA follows: TGTGCCAGCAGCTTGGGGCAGGGCCTTAACTATGGCTACACCTTC. Translating gives CASSLGQGLNYGYTF.

V is TRBV18 and J is TRBJ2-3; 7 bases are shared with TRBD1. Germline V gives CDR1 KGHSH, CDR2 LQKENI. The V gene end was trimmed by 5 bases and the J gene end by 5 bases; junction bases not matched to a gene: 13. CDR3 length equals 16 residues. CDR3 coding DNA: TGTGCCAGCTCAAGTTCCTGGACAGGTGTAATAGATACGCAGTATTTT. Its translation: CASSSSWTGVIDTQYF. The full variable domain, rest sourced from reference TRBV18 and TRBJ2-3, is NAGVMQNPRHLVRRRGQEARLRCSPMKGHSHVYWYRQLPEEGLKFMVYLQKENIIDESGMPKERFSAEFPKEGPSILRIQQVVRGDSAAYFCASSSSWTGVIDTQYFGPGTRLTVL.

The J gene is TRBJ2-2, the V gene TRBV18, with 8 nucleotides matching TRBD2. The CDR3 runs 15 residues. Per the germline V gene, CDR1 is KGHSH and CDR2 is LQKENI. With 8 bases clipped from V and 2 bases from J, the junction kept 7 bases outside the gene matches. Written as DNA, the CDR3 is TGTGCCAGCGCACGAGCGGGAGTAAACACCGGGGAGCTGTTTTTT. Translated: CASARAGVNTGELFF.

The chain carries TRBV7-9 and TRBJ2-2, with 11 bases aligning to TRBD2. This CDR3 contains 17 residues. The V and J ends lost 5 bases and 4 bases, in that order; junction bases with no gene match: 9. Per germline, CDR1 SEHNR and CDR2 FQNEAQ (reference sequence). CDR3 nucleotide sequence: TGTGCCAGCAGCCGTAGCGGGGGGGCTGCGTTCACCGGGGAGCTGTTTTTT. The encoded protein is CASSRSGGAAFTGELFF.

This rearrangement joins TRBV5-1 to TRBJ1-1; D is uncertain. The CDR3 runs to 14 residues. V lost 0 bases, J lost 5 bases, and 11 bases lay in between. CDR1 is SGHRS and CDR2 is YFSETQ in the germline V gene. The CDR3 bases are TGCGCCAGCAGCTTGGTTAAAGGGAGGACTGAAGCTTTCTTT. Protein product: CASSLVKGRTEAFF. Full variable domain (rest looked up from reference TRBV5-1 and TRBJ1-1): KAGVTQTPRYLIKTRGQQVTLSCSPISGHRSVSWYQQTPGQGLQFLFEYFSETQRNKGNFPGRFSGRQFSNSRSEMNVSTLELGDSALYLCASSLVKGRTEAFFGQGTRLTVV.

This clone was counted once. The gene calls are TRBV27 and TRBJ2-7; a weak D match, TRBD1 (6 bases). Germline CDR1 and CDR2: MNHEY and SMNVEV (reference sequence). CDR3 length equals 13 residues. V lost 5 bases and J 6 bases, leaving 14 bases between the germline ends. CDR3 sequence: CASSPQGTPEQYF. CDR3 DNA: TGTGCCAGCAGTCCGCAGGGGACCCCCGAGCAGTACTTC.

This clone was recorded once. This sequence joins TRBV4-3 and TRBJ2-5; a weak D match, TRBD1 (5 bases). Germline values: CDR1 LGHNA, CDR2 YSLEER. The CDR3 totals 16 residues. V lost 4 bases and J 5 bases, leaving 20 bases between the germline ends. The CDR3 region is CASSPLMGQGDETQYF. Here the CDR3 DNA reads TGCGCCAGCAGCCCACTCATGGGGCAGGGTGACGAGACCCAGTACTTC.

This chain links TRBV28 with TRBJ1-5; possible D gene TRBD1, 5 bases. V lost 2 bases to trimming and J lost 4 bases, with 9 bases between them. The CDR3 runs to 14 residues. The germline gives CDR1 MDHEN, CDR2 SYDVKM. The CDR3 DNA reads as TGTGCCAGCAGTTTAGGGTCAGGGAATCAGCCCCAGCATTTT. Translation: CASSLGSGNQPQHF.

The chain links TRBV4-2 to TRBJ2-3; TRBD2 matches at 8 bases. This CDR3 comprises 18 residues. In germline, CDR1 is LGHNA, CDR2 YNFKEQ. J gave up 0 bases and V 1 base, and 9 bases lay outside the gene matches. CDR3: CASSQGEGLGGSTDTQYF. CDR3 DNA sequence: TGTGCCAGCAGCCAAGGAGAGGGACTAGGGGGTAGCACAGATACGCAGTATTTT.

CDR3 DNA: TGTGCCAGCAGCTTACGGACTAGCGGGGGGGATGAGCAGTTCTTC. This encodes CASSLRTSGGDEQFF. The genes are TRBV5-5 and TRBJ2-1; 15 nucleotides align to TRBD2. This CDR3 contains 15 residues. Germline assignment: CDR1 SGHKS and CDR2 YYEKEE (reference sequence). After removal of 2 bases from V and 8 bases from J, the junction contained 2 bases not matched to a gene.

The chain is built from TRBV6-1 and TRBJ2-5; 7 bases are a match to TRBD1. V shed 6 bases, J shed 4 bases, and the junction held 5 bases outside the gene matches. The CDR3 runs to 13 residues. Per the germline V gene, CDR1 is MNHNS and CDR2 is SASEGT. The CDR3 here is CASRSRDRETQYF. The CDR3, as DNA: TGTGCCAGCAGATCCCGGGACAGAGAGACCCAGTACTTC.

The chain has TRBV7-6 and TRBJ2-1; 12 positions match TRBD2. J was trimmed by 9 bases and V by 1 base; bases with no gene match: 4. The germline V gene encodes CDR1 SGHVS and CDR2 FNYEAQ. The CDR3 is 15 amino acids. In nucleotides, the CDR3 is TGTGCCAGCAGCTTAGACAGGGGACTAGCGGGTGAGCAGTTCTTC. This encodes CASSLDRGLAGEQFF.

V and J are TRBV7-9 and TRBJ2-3; 10 bases are a match to TRBD2. Trimming took 1 base from V and 5 from J; bases not matched to a gene: 6. The CDR3 is 16 residues long. The V gene's germline CDR1 is SEHNR and CDR2 FQNEAQ (reference sequence). The CDR3 loop is CASSLGTSGLQDTQYF. CDR3 coding DNA: TGTGCCAGCAGCTTAGGGACTAGCGGCCTTCAAGATACGCAGTATTTT.

The rearrangement uses TRBV5-4 and TRBJ2-5; D ambiguous. Germline V gives CDR1 SGHNT, CDR2 YYREEE (reference sequence). The CDR3 is 13 amino acids. With 5 bases removed from V and 2 bases from J, the gap between germline ends came to 10 bases. CDR3 region: CASSRGPQETQYF. For the CDR3, the DNA is TGTGCCAGCAGTCGAGGACCGCAAGAGACCCAGTACTTC.